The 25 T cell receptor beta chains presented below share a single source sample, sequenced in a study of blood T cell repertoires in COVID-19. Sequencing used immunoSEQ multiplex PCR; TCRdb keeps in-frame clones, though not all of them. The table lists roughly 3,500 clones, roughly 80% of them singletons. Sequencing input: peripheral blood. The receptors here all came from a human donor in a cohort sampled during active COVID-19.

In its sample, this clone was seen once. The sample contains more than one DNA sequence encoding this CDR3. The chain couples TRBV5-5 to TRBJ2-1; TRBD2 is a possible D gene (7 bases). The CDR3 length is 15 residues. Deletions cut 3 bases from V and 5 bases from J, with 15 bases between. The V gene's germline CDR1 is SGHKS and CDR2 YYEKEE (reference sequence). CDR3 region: CASSSPGGTNNEQFF. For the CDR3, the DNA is TGTGCCAGCAGCTCCCCCGGGGGGACAAACAATGAGCAGTTCTTC.

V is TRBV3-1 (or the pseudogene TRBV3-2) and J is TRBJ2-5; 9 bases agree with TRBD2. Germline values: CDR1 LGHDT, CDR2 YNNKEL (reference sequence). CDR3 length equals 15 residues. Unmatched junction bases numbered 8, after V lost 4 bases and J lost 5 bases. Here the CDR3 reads CASSRRLAVAETQYF. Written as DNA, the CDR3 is TGTGCCAGCAGCCGCCGACTAGCGGTCGCGGAGACCCAGTACTTC.

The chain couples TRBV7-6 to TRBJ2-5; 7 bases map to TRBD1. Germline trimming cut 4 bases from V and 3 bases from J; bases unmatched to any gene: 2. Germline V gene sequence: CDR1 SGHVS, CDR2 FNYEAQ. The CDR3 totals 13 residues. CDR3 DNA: TGTGCCAGCAGCTCCGGACAGGAAGAGACCCAGTACTTC. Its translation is CASSSGQEETQYF.

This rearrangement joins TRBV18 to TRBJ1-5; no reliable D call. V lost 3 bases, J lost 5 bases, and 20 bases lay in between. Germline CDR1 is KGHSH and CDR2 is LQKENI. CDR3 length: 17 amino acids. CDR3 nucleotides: TGTGCCAGCTCACCGAGGCCCGGGATTCAACTTGATCAGCCCCAGCATTTT. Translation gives CASSPRPGIQLDQPQHF.

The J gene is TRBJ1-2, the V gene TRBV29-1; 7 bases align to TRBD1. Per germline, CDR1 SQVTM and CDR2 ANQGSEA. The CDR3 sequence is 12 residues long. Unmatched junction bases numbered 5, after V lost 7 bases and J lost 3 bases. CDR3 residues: CSGNTGDYGYTF. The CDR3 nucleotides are TGCAGCGGGAACACAGGGGACTATGGCTACACCTTC.

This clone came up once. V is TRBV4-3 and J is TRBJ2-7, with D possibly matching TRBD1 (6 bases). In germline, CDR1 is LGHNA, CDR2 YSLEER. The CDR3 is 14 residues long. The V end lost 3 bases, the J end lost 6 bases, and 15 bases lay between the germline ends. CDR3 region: CASSQTPTGTEQYF. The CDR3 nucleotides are TGCGCCAGCAGCCAGACACCTACAGGGACCGAGCAGTACTTC.

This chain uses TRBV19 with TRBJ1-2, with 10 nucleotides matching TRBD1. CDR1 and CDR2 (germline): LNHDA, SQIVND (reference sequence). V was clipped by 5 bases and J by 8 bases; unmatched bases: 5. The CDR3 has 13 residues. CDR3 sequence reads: CASSADRGKGYTF. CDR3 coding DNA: TGTGCCAGTAGTGCGGACAGGGGGAAAGGCTACACCTTC.

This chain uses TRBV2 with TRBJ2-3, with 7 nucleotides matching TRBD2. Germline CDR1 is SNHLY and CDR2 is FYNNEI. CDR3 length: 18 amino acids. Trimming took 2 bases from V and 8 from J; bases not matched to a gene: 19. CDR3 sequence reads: CASSEKVWGEGRSGTQYF. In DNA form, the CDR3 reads TGTGCCAGCAGTGAAAAAGTTTGGGGGGAGGGAAGGTCGGGTACGCAGTATTTT.

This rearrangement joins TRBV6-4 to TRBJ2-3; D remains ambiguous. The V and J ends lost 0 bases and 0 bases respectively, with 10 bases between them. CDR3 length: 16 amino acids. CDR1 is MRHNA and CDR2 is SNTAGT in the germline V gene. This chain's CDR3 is CASSDSLKTSTDTQYF. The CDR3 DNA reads TGTGCCAGCAGTGACTCGTTGAAAACTAGCACAGATACGCAGTATTTT.

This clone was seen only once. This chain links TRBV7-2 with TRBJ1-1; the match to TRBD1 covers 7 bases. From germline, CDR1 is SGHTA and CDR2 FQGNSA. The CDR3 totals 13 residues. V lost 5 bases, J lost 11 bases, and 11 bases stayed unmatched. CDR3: CASSAPGQRYAFF. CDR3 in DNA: TGTGCCAGCAGCGCGCCGGGACAGAGGTACGCTTTCTTT.

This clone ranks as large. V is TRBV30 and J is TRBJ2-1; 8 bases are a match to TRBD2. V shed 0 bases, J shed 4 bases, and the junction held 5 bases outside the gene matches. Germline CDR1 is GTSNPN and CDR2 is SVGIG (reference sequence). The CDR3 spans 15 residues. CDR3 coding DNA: TGTGCCTGGAGTGTTGACGGGGGGGGATACAATGAGCAGTTCTTC. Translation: CAWSVDGGGYNEQFF. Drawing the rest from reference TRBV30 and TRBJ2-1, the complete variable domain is SQTIHQWPATLVQPVGSPLSLECTVEGTSNPNLYWYRQAAGRGLQLLFYSVGIGQISSEVPQNLSASRPQDRQFILSSKKLLLSDSGFYLCAWSVDGGGYNEQFFGPGTRLTVL.

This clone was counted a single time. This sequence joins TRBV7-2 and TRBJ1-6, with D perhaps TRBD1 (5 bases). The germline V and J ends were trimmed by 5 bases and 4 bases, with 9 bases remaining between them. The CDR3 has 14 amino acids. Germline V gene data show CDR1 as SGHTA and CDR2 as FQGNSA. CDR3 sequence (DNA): TGTGCCAGCAGCCCCGACAGATATAATTCACCCCTCCACTTT. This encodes CASSPDRYNSPLHF.

The CDR3 loop is CAWRGLDRGDNGYTF. Here the CDR3 DNA reads TGTGCCTGGAGAGGGTTGGACAGGGGGGATAATGGCTACACCTTC. This sequence joins TRBV30 and TRBJ1-2, with 10 bases fitting TRBD1. The ends lost 3 bases at V and 6 bases at J; junction bases unmatched: 10. This CDR3 has 15 residues. In germline, CDR1 is GTSNPN, CDR2 SVGIG (reference sequence).

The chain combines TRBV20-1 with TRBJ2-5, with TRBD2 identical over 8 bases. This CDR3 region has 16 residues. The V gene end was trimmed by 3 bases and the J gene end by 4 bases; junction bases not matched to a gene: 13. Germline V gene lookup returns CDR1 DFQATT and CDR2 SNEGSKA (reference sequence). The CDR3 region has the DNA TGCAGTGCTAGTAGCGAGCGGGAGAGTAGAGGAGAGACCCAGTACTTC. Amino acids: CSASSERESRGETQYF.

The CDR3 DNA sequence: TGTGCCAGCAGTGAGAATAGCGGGGGGCCAGATACGCAGTATTTT. Translation: CASSENSGGPDTQYF. The chain uses TRBV6-1 and TRBJ2-3; 10 bases map to TRBD2. V trimming: 3 bases; J trimming: 4 bases; junction bases outside the gene matches: 4. The CDR3 runs 15 residues. CDR1 and CDR2 (germline): MNHNS, SASEGT.

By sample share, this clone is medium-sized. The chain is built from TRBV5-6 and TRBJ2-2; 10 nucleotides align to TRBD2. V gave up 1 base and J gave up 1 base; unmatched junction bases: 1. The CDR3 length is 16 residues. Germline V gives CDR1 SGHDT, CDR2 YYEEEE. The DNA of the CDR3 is TGTGCCAGCAGCTTGCCTAGCGGGAGGAACACCGGGGAGCTGTTTTTT. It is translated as CASSLPSGRNTGELFF.

The CDR3 spells CASSQGDRGGGEKLFF. The CDR3 coding sequence is TGCGCCAGCAGCCAAGGTGACAGGGGCGGGGGTGAAAAACTGTTTTTT. V gene TRBV4-3 combines with J gene TRBJ1-4, with 8 bases identical to TRBD1. The CDR3 covers 16 residues. Trimming removed 1 base from V and 7 bases from J; junction bases left unmatched: 8. Germline CDR1 and CDR2: LGHNA and YSLEER.

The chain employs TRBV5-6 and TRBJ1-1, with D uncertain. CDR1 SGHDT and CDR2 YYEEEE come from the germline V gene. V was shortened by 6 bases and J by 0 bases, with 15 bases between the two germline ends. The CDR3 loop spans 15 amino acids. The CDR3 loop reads CASTRRVGMNTEAFF. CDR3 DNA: TGTGCCAGCACCCGGAGGGTAGGGATGAACACTGAAGCTTTCTTT.

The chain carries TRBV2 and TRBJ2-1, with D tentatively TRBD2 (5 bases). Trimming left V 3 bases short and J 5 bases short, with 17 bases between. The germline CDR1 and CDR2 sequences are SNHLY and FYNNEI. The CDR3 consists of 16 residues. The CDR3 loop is CASSEEALRQNNEQFF. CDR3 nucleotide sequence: TGTGCCAGCAGTGAGGAGGCCCTCCGTCAAAACAATGAGCAGTTCTTC.

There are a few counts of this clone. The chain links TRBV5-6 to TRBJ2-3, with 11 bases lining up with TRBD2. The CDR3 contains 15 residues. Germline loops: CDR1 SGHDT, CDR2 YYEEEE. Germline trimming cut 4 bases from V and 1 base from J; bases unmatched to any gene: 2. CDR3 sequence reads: CASSPGLAGTDTQYF. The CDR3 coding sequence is TGTGCCAGCAGCCCGGGACTAGCGGGCACAGATACGCAGTATTTT. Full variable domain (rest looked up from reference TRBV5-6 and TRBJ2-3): DAGVTQSPTHLIKTRGQQVTLRCSPKSGHDTVSWYQQALGQGPQFIFQYYEEEERQRGNFPDRFSGHQFPNYSSELNVNALLLGDSALYLCASSPGLAGTDTQYFGPGTRLTVL.

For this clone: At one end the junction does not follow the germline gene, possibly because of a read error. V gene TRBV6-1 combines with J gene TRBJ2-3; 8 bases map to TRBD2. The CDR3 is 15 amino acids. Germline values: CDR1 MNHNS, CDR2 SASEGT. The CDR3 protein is CASREGTRETDTQYF. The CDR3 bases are TGTGCCAGCAGGGAAGGGACTAGGGAAACAGATACGCAGTATTTT.

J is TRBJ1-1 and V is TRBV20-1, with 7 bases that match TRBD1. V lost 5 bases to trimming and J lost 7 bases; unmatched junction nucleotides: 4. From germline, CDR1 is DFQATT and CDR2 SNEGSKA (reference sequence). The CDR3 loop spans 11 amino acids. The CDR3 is CSALGDSEAFF. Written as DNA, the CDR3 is TGCAGTGCTCTCGGGGACAGTGAAGCTTTCTTT.

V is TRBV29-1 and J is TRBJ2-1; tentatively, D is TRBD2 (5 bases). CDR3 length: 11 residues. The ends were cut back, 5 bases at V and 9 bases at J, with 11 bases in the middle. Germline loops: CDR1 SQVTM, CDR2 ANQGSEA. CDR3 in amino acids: CSVRPSLEQFF. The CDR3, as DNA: TGCAGCGTTCGTCCTAGCCTTGAGCAGTTCTTC.

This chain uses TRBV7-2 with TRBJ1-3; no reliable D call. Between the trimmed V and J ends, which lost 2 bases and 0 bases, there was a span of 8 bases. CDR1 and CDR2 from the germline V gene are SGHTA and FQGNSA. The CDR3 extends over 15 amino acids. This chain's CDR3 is CASSLREGSGNTIYF. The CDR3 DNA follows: TGTGCCAGCAGCTTACGGGAAGGCTCTGGAAACACCATATATTTT.

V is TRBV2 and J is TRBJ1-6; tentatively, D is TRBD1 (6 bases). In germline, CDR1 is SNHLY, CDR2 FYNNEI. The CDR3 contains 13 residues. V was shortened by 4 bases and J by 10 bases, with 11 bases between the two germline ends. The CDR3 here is CASSVQGWSPLHF. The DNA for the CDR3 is TGTGCCAGCAGTGTACAGGGTTGGTCACCCCTCCACTTT.